The sequence of this T cell receptor (beta chain) was determined in a study of identical twins. General observations from the study: In zero-insertion analyses, partial confounding could arise from invariant MAIT and iNKT cells. Low generation probability was overrepresented in out-of-frame alpha sequences shared by twins. Cord blood beta clonotypes that were abundant carried fewer insertions, and memory repertoires showed no such trend.

As to this clonotype: As yet, its antigen is unknown.

A single record per CDR3 protein comes from TCRdb applying MiXCR to the 5' RACE reads. Here the sample spans around 570,000 distinct CDR3 sequences, approximately 10% being singletons. With 2 bases removed from V and 4 bases from J, the gap between germline ends came to 10 bases. The V gene's germline CDR1 is WNHNN and CDR2 SYGVQD (reference sequence). CDR3 length equals 14 residues. These data were also filed under a second study, of yellow fever vaccine responses in identical twins.

This clonotype originated in a woman younger than 35 in good health. The sample comprised PBMCs. The chain couples TRBV10-1 to TRBJ2-3; D is unclear. This CDR3 reads CASSEGLVADTQYF. The CDR3 region has the DNA TGCGCCAGCAGTGAGGGGCTAGTGGCAGATACGCAGTATTTT.